This T cell receptor beta chain was profiled in a study of T cell repertoires in cytomegalovirus infection. Background on the study: Both a matching HLA type and CMV infection were indicated by public TCR beta signatures. Study results and caveats: Carriers of CMV plus the relevant HLA were identified by cumulative public TCR beta family frequency. The study found HLA-C-restricted CMV-specific TCR beta clonotypes dominating the ex vivo response.

Germline CDR1 is MDHEN and CDR2 is SYDVKM. The CDR3 extends over 14 amino acids. J lost 5 bases, V lost 7 bases, and 9 bases had no gene match. TCRdb re-derived calls from the reads in MiXCR, one entry per CDR3 protein. The sample lists some 100,000 distinct CDR3 sequences, more than 20% occurring once. There are many counts of this clonotype. Its antigen is unidentified. The J gene is TRBJ2-5, the V gene TRBV28; 8 bases line up with TRBD2. The receptor was derived from a human donor in good health (CMV status not recorded). Some clones in this sample may be carry-over from other donors' samples. What was sequenced was CD8+ T cells from PBMCs. The CDR3 coding sequence is TGTGCCAGCACCCCAGGCACTAGCGGTGAGACCCAGTACTTC. Amino acids: CASTPGTSGETQYF.